This TCR beta chain was observed in a study of beta chain features in type 1 diabetes. General study results and limits: All four CD4+ subsets from Type 1 diabetes patients carried moderately but significantly shorter TCRB CDR3s. Patients' naive, central memory and regulatory TCRB repertoires appeared more alike than those of healthy donors.

Since all of the isolated RNA was reverse transcribed, expressed TCRB transcripts were what got sequenced. Here immunoSEQ multiplex PCR was the method, and the copy in TCRdb shows in-frame clones only, minus some. The sample lists 250,000 to 350,000 clones; 15% were seen once. As regards this clone: Its antigen remains unidentified.

This CDR3 has 11 residues. From germline, CDR1 is SQVTM and CDR2 ANQGSEA. Germline trimming cut 6 bases from V and 5 bases from J; bases unmatched to any gene: 2. The sequenced material came from naive CD4+ T cells from blood. The TCR sequence derives from a man younger than 30 with type 1 diabetes. The chain combines TRBV29-1 with TRBJ2-3; the match to TRBD1 covers 7 bases. CDR3 region: CSVPGGDTQYF. The CDR3, as DNA: TGCAGCGTGCCAGGGGGAGATACGCAGTATTTT.